This T cell receptor (beta chain) derives from a study of cytomegalovirus exposure and HLA in healthy donors. Study results and limitations: Cytomegalovirus status was reportedly diagnosed by the classifier with high specificity and sensitivity.

The PCR used 60 Vbeta and 13 Jbeta primers. TCRdb's copy holds only in-frame clones and misses some; the assay was immunoSEQ multiplex PCR. The profile shows roughly 140,000 clones, about 78% of them singletons. A remark on this clone: Its cognate antigen is unknown.

CDR3 size: 17 residues. CDR1 and CDR2 (germline): SGDLS, YYNGEE. Trimming at V came to 3 bases and at J to 1 base, leaving 7 bases not matched to a gene. The sample taken for sequencing was PBMCs. The TCR sequence derives from a man aged 18 to 29 in good health and CMV-seronegative. This sequence joins TRBV9 and TRBJ2-1; 10 bases are a match to TRBD2. The CDR3 DNA is TGTGCCAGCAGCGCCGCACCGGGACTAGCGTCCTACAATGAGCAGTTCTTC. As protein: CASSAAPGLASYNEQFF.